These 30 T cell receptor beta chains originate from one sample sequenced in a study of cytotoxic CD8 clonotypes in ibrutinib-treated CLL. The method was immunoSEQ multiplex PCR; TCRdb's version includes in-frame clones alone and lacks a portion of them. The sample records around 200,000 clones, about four fifths being singletons. Source: PBMCs, taken after 12 months of ibrutinib treatment. These receptors came from a human donor with chronic lymphocytic leukemia.

V is TRBV7-2 and J is TRBJ2-3; 9 bases are shared with TRBD2. The V gene's germline CDR1 is SGHTA and CDR2 FQGNSA. The CDR3 contains 15 residues. Trimming at V came to 2 bases and at J to 6 bases, leaving 6 bases not matched to a gene. CDR3 amino acids: CASSLLAGRYDTQYF. CDR3 coding DNA: TGTGCCAGCAGCTTACTAGCGGGGCGATACGATACGCAGTATTTT.

Only a few counts were recorded for this clone. The genes are TRBV5-6 and TRBJ2-5; D call uncertain. CDR3 length: 13 residues. Germline CDR1 is SGHDT and CDR2 is YYEEEE. The V end lost 5 bases, the J end lost 0 bases, and 8 bases lay between the germline ends. Here the CDR3 DNA reads TGTGCCAGCAGGGCACGGTACCAAGAGACCCAGTACTTC. Its translation: CASRARYQETQYF.

This clone came up once. V is TRBV7-8 and J is TRBJ1-2; 8 nucleotides agree with TRBD1. Per the germline V gene, CDR1 is SGHVS and CDR2 is FQNEAQ. This CDR3 has 16 amino acids. V trimming: 4 bases; J trimming: 3 bases; junction bases outside the gene matches: 10. The CDR3 sequence is CASSSRGRGGHYGYTF. CDR3 in DNA: TGTGCCAGCAGCTCCAGGGGGCGCGGCGGACACTATGGCTACACCTTC.

The rearrangement uses TRBV10-2 and TRBJ2-3, with 7 bases matching TRBD2. CDR1 and CDR2 (germline): WSHSY, SAAADI. V shed 6 bases and J 1 base; nucleotides not matched to a gene: 13. The CDR3 consists of 17 residues. CDR3 in amino acids: CASSPLPGGSGTDTQYF. The CDR3 DNA is TGCGCCAGCAGCCCTTTGCCCGGGGGGAGCGGCACAGATACGCAGTATTTT.

The chain is built from TRBV7-8 and TRBJ2-7; the D is unclear. Between the trimmed V and J ends, which lost 3 bases and 0 bases, there was a span of 24 bases. The germline CDR1 and CDR2 sequences are SGHVS and FQNEAQ. The CDR3 totals 19 residues. DNA of the CDR3: TGTGCCAGCAGCTTTCACGAGGACCTGACCTACTATAGCTCCTACGAGCAGTACTTC. Residues: CASSFHEDLTYYSSYEQYF.

CDR3 nucleotides: TGCGCCAGCAGCGACGGGACAGCCAAGGGCGAGACCCAGTACTTC. Translation: CASSDGTAKGETQYF. This sequence joins TRBV5-1 and TRBJ2-5, with 7 bases matching TRBD1. CDR1 SGHRS and CDR2 YFSETQ come from the germline V gene. The CDR3 covers 15 residues. V shed 4 bases and J 5 bases; nucleotides not matched to a gene: 11.

The V gene is TRBV10-3, the J gene TRBJ1-3; D unresolved. Trimming stripped 3 bases from V and 16 bases from J, with 13 bases between. The V gene's germline CDR1 is ENHRY and CDR2 SYGVKD. The CDR3 consists of 11 residues. CDR3 nucleotides: TGTGCCATCAGTGATTTTGAGGTCTCGTATTTT. Its translation is CAISDFEVSYF.

The rearrangement links TRBV5-1 to TRBJ2-3, with 8 bases identical to TRBD1. The J segment lost 4 bases and the V segment lost 4 bases, leaving 5 bases of the junction unmatched. The CDR3 is 14 residues long. From germline, CDR1 is SGHRS and CDR2 YFSETQ. CDR3 DNA: TGCGCCAGCAGCCCGGACAGGGCCGCAGATACGCAGTATTTT. Translation: CASSPDRAADTQYF.

The V call is TRBV18, the J call TRBJ2-2; no reliable D call. Germline CDR1 KGHSH, CDR2 LQKENI. Trimming removed 3 bases from V and 4 bases from J, with 9 bases in between. The CDR3 extends over 14 amino acids. CDR3 bases: TGTGCCAGCTCACCTAACGGCCCCACCGGGGAGCTGTTTTTT. Amino acids: CASSPNGPTGELFF.

J is TRBJ1-2 and V is TRBV27, with TRBD1 matching 7 bases. J was trimmed by 5 bases and V by 5 bases; bases with no gene match: 11. Germline CDR1 MNHEY, CDR2 SMNVEV (reference sequence). The CDR3 is 15 amino acids. The CDR3 here is CASSPVQGTAYGYTF. CDR3 nucleotide sequence: TGTGCCAGCAGTCCGGTACAGGGGACGGCATATGGCTACACCTTC.

The chain combines TRBV5-1 with TRBJ2-1; D not certain. Germline loops: CDR1 SGHRS, CDR2 YFSETQ. V was pared by 1 base and J by 0 bases, with 8 bases between. The CDR3 has 15 amino acids. CDR3 amino acids: CASSLNLGSYNEQFF. As DNA, the CDR3 is TGCGCCAGCAGCTTGAACCTCGGCTCCTACAATGAGCAGTTCTTC.

The gene calls are TRBV27 and TRBJ2-3; the D is unclear. Per germline, CDR1 MNHEY and CDR2 SMNVEV (reference sequence). This CDR3 spans 13 amino acids. The V end lost 5 bases, the J end lost 5 bases, and 11 bases lay between the germline ends. The CDR3 DNA follows: TGTGCCAGCAGTATCCCAGGTATAGATACGCAGTATTTT. The encoded protein is CASSIPGIDTQYF.

The rearrangement uses TRBV27 and TRBJ2-1, with 10 bases aligning to TRBD1. The germline V gene encodes CDR1 MNHEY and CDR2 SMNVEV (reference sequence). This CDR3 spans 15 amino acids. J gave up 8 bases and V 6 bases, and 10 bases lay outside the gene matches. The CDR3 DNA follows: TGTGCCAGCAGCTATGGACAGGGGGATTTGGATGAGCAGTTCTTC. It translates to CASSYGQGDLDEQFF.

The chain uses TRBV11-3 and TRBJ2-5, with no clear D. The CDR3 length is 13 residues. Trimming pared 3 bases from V and 4 bases from J, leaving 9 bases between. Germline V gives CDR1 SGHNT, CDR2 YENEEA. The CDR3 DNA is TGTGCCAGCAGCTTTAATTGGGGAGAGACCCAGTACTTC. This codes for CASSFNWGETQYF.

This sequence joins TRBV9 and TRBJ2-3, with D unresolved. The CDR3 is made up of 12 amino acids. V was shortened by 2 bases and J by 3 bases, with 4 bases between the two germline ends. Germline CDR1 and CDR2: SGDLS and YYNGEE. The CDR3 here is CASSVRTDTQYF. The CDR3 nucleotides read TGTGCCAGCAGCGTCCGGACAGATACGCAGTATTTT.

The gene calls are TRBV19 and TRBJ1-1; unclear D gene. Germline lookup yields CDR1 LNHDA and CDR2 SQIVND (reference sequence). The V and J ends lost 2 bases and 4 bases respectively, with 8 bases between them. The CDR3 contains 13 residues. The CDR3 is CASSITLGTEAFF. The DNA of the CDR3 is TGTGCCAGTAGTATAACCCTGGGCACTGAAGCTTTCTTT. Drawing the rest from reference TRBV19 and TRBJ1-1, the complete variable domain is DGGITQSPKYLFRKEGQNVTLSCEQNLNHDAMYWYRQDPGQGLRLIYYSQIVNDFQKGDIAEGYSVSREKKESFPLTVTSAQKNPTAFYLCASSITLGTEAFFGQGTRLTVV.

The table lists this clone with a count of one. This chain uses TRBV6-1 with TRBJ2-2; D uncertain. Germline values: CDR1 MNHNS, CDR2 SASEGT. This CDR3 is built from 14 residues. The V and J ends lost 7 bases and 1 base respectively, with 10 bases between them. CDR3 sequence reads: CASKGNLNTGELFF. The CDR3 region has the DNA TGTGCCAGCAAGGGCAACCTGAACACCGGGGAGCTGTTTTTT.

This chain links TRBV11-2 with TRBJ1-1, with D uncertain. The V gene's germline CDR1 is SGHAT and CDR2 FQNNGV. Trimming took off 5 bases at V and 6 bases at J, with 16 bases between the two ends. The CDR3 is 14 amino acids. The CDR3 DNA reads TGTGCCAGCAGCGACCGGGCGAAGTCCGCTGAAGCTTTCTTT. Residues: CASSDRAKSAEAFF. Full variable domain (missing parts from reference TRBV11-2 and TRBJ1-1): EAGVAQSPRYKIIEKRQSVAFWCNPISGHATLYWYQQILGQGPKLLIQFQNNGVVDDSQLPKDRFSAERLKGVDSTLKIQPAKLEDSAVYLCASSDRAKSAEAFFGQGTRLTVV.

This rearrangement joins TRBV6-5 to TRBJ2-7; 8 positions agree with TRBD2. After removal of 0 bases from V and 5 bases from J, the junction contained 3 bases not matched to a gene. Germline V gene sequence: CDR1 MNHEY, CDR2 SVGAGI. This CDR3 is 14 amino acids long. The CDR3, as DNA: TGTGCCAGCAGTTACTCGAGCGGGAGCAACGAGCAGTACTTC. The encoded protein is CASSYSSGSNEQYF.

This clone showed up just a few times. The chain couples TRBV5-3 to TRBJ2-2; D is possibly TRBD2 (6 bases). TRBV5-3 is recorded as an ORF, its role being uncertain. The length of the CDR3 is 14 residues. V lost 6 bases and J lost 5, with 14 bases in between. In nucleotides, the CDR3 is TGTGCCAGAACTCCCCCCGGGAGAACCGGGGAGCTGTTTTTT. The encoded protein is CARTPPGRTGELFF.

The DNA for the CDR3 is TGTGCCAGTAGGGGTTGGGGGGGCCACGAGCAGTACTTC. It specifies CASRGWGGHEQYF. The V and J genes are TRBV19 and TRBJ2-7; D may be TRBD2 (7 bases). Germline V gene data show CDR1 as LNHDA and CDR2 as SQIVND (reference sequence). The CDR3 contains 13 residues. V lost 6 bases to trimming and J lost 5 bases, with 14 bases between them.

The chain carries TRBV5-1 and TRBJ2-1; TRBD2 aligns across 7 bases. Germline CDR1 and CDR2: SGHRS and YFSETQ. The CDR3 totals 14 residues. The V and J ends lost 0 bases and 8 bases, in that order; junction bases with no gene match: 5. For the CDR3, the DNA is TGCGCCAGCAGCTTGGCCGAGCGGGACGATGAGCAGTTCTTC. This codes for CASSLAERDDEQFF.

The V and J genes are TRBV2 and TRBJ1-6, with a possible D match to TRBD1 (5 bases). Trimming took off 3 bases at V and 5 bases at J, with 14 bases between the two ends. This CDR3 contains 16 residues. The germline V gene has CDR1 SNHLY and CDR2 FYNNEI. The DNA of the CDR3 is TGTGCCAGCAGTGACCTCTACAGGCCGGATAATTCACCCCTCCACTTT. Protein sequence: CASSDLYRPDNSPLHF.

This chain links TRBV4-2 with TRBJ1-2; no clear D. Germline CDR1 reads LGHNA; CDR2 reads YNFKEQ. V was clipped by 0 bases and J by 1 base, with 15 bases between them. CDR3 length: 17 residues. The CDR3: CASSQDKLGEINYGYTF. The DNA for the CDR3 is TGTGCCAGCAGCCAAGATAAACTAGGCGAGATTAACTATGGCTACACCTTC.

This sequence joins TRBV19 and TRBJ1-2; 7 bases line up with TRBD1. The V gene's germline CDR1 is LNHDA and CDR2 SQIVND (reference sequence). The CDR3 totals 15 residues. V lost 3 bases and J lost 1; bases outside the gene matches: 5. In DNA, the CDR3 is TGTGCCAGTAGTATTCCAGGGGGTCATAACTATGGCTACACCTTC. This codes for CASSIPGGHNYGYTF.

This clone showed up just a few times. Other DNA sequences from this sample encode an identical CDR3 as well. J is TRBJ2-4 and V is TRBV19; D gene ambiguous. The CDR3 is 13 amino acids. V was clipped by 10 bases and J by 0 bases, with 10 bases between them. CDR1 is LNHDA and CDR2 is SQIVND in the germline V gene (reference sequence). CDR3: CATWSVAKNIQYF. The CDR3 bases are TGTGCCACCTGGAGTGTAGCCAAAAACATTCAGTACTTC.

The rearrangement joins TRBV7-8 to TRBJ1-4; D remains ambiguous. Germline assignment: CDR1 SGHVS and CDR2 FQNEAQ. V gave up 5 bases and J gave up 2 bases, with 12 bases separating them. The CDR3 spans 15 residues. CDR3 nucleotide sequence: TGTGCCAGCAGCGTAAATTTCGGGACTAATGAAAAACTGTTTTTT. Its translation: CASSVNFGTNEKLFF. The full variable domain, completed using reference TRBV7-8 and TRBJ1-4, is GAGVSQSPRYKVAKRGQDVALRCDPISGHVSLFWYQQALGQGPEFLTYFQNEAQLDKSGLPSDRFFAERPEGSVSTLKIQRTQQEDSAVYLCASSVNFGTNEKLFFGSGTQLSVL.

The sample holds many counts of this clone. The chain has TRBV6-1 and TRBJ1-1; D remains unclear. The germline V and J ends were trimmed by 5 bases and 3 bases, with 7 bases remaining between them. The CDR3 has 12 amino acids. From germline, CDR1 is MNHNS and CDR2 SASEGT. The CDR3 region has the DNA TGTGCCAGCAGTTATGCGGACACTGAAGCTTTCTTT. Its translation is CASSYADTEAFF.

This clone has just one count. The CDR3 loop is CASSLGQGAYEQYF. DNA for the CDR3: TGCGCCAGCAGCTTAGGACAGGGGGCCTACGAGCAGTACTTC. The rearrangement links TRBV5-1 to TRBJ2-7, with TRBD1 matching over 10 bases. V was clipped by 2 bases and J by 2 bases; unmatched bases: 1. The CDR3 length is 14 residues. The germline V gene has CDR1 SGHRS and CDR2 YFSETQ.

V is TRBV28 and J is TRBJ2-7; TRBD1 agrees at 7 bases. The CDR3 runs 14 residues. Germline assignment: CDR1 MDHEN and CDR2 SYDVKM. With 6 bases clipped from V and 7 bases from J, the junction kept 12 bases outside the gene matches. CDR3 DNA sequence: TGTGCCAGCAGGACCGACAGGGATCATGGTGAGCAGTACTTC. Residues: CASRTDRDHGEQYF.